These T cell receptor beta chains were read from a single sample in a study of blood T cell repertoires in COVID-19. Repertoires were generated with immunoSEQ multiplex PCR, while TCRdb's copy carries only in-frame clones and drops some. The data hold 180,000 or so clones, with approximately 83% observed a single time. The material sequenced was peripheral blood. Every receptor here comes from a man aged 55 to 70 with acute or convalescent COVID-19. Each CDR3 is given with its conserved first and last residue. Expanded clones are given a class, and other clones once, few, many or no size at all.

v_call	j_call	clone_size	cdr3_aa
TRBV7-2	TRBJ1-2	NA	CASSPRTGGRYGYTF
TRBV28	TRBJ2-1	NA	CASRLTGSSYNEQFF
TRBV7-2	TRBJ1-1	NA	CASSLGGGTEAFF
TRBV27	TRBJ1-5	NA	CASSAYRDRGQPQHF
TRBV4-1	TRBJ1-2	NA	CASSQLGLSVSYTF
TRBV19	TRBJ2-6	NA	CASAQGTSGANVLTF
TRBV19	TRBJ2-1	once	CASSDSGSGYNEQFF
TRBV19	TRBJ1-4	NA	CASSIARGEKLFF
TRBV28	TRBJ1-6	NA	CASHGGLRGSPLHF
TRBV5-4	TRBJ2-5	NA	CASSSPRPGLKETQYF
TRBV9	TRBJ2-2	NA	CASSGRQGVGGELFF
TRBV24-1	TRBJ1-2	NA	CATSDPGGQGPSGYTF
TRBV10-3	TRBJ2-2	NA	CAIKSASGNTGELFF
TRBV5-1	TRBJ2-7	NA	CASRTGEGQGEYF
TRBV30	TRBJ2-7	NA	CAWSPGTAYEQYF
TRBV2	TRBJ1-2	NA	CASKVQGAVLGYTF
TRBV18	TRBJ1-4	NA	CASSPGTGDEKLFF
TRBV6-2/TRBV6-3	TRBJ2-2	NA	CASSPRLVNTGELFF
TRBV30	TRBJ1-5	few	CAWSVVGGSNQPQHF
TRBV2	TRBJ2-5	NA	CAARLGIAGLQETQYF
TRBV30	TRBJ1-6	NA	CAWSLRKTVSNSPLHF
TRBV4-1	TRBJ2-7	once	CASSPRQGDYEQYF
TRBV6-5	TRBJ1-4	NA	CASRRQGPYEKLFF
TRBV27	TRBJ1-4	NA	CASSGTGDEKLFF
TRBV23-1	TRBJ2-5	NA	CASSQRETQYF
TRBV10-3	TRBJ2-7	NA	CAISESLQTTSYEQYF
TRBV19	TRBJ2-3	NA	CASSMTSGITDTQYF
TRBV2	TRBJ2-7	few	CASRESSGRSYEQYF
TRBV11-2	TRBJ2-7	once	CASSLGRDYLDEQYF
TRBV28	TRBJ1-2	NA	CASSSNGQSNYGYTF
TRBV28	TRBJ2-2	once	CASSSPGQGKNTGELFF
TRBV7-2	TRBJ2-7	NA	CASSVGLAGAQTLYEQYF
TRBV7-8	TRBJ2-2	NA	CASSLDAGAGELFF
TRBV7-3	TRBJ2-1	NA	CASSPERESHNEQFF
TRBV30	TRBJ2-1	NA	CAWTRASNEQFF
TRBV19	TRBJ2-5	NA	CASSTGARAQETQYF
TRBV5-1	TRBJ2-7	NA	CASSLGLADPYEQYF
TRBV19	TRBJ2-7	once	CASSTRGLATTYEQYF
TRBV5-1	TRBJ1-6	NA	CASSLAGGQGLSPLHF
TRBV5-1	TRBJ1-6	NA	CASKSGTGFSPLHF
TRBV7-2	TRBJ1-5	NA	CASSLVANRVSNQPQHF
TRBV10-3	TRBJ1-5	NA	CAIRGTGDSNQPQHF
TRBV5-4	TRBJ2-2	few	CASSFSLTSGSDTGELFF
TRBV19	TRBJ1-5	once	CASSWDGGNQPQHF
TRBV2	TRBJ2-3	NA	CAGRTTDTQYF
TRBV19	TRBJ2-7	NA	CASSGLGSPPYEQYF
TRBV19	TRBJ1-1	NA	CASSIVQMNTEAFF
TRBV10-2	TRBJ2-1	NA	CASKWVASGVSYNEQFF
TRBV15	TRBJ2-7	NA	CATSSRRARTSGPPISYEQYF
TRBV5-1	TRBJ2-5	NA	CASSQTSGRGETQYF